This T cell receptor beta chain derives from a study of blood T cells in healthy people across ages. Looking at the study overall: Researchers report that template switching captured about one barcoded beta molecule per two T cells. Findings and caveats of the study: Measured against age, TCR beta diversity per million T cells decreased in a roughly linear manner.

The germline V gene has CDR1 DFQATT and CDR2 SNEGSKA (reference sequence). V was trimmed by 2 bases and J by 7 bases, leaving 5 bases between them. CDR3 length equals 10 residues. A second about 6 to 12 cycle PCR used barcoded and J-beta primers. TCRdb re-called the 5' RACE reads with MiXCR, one entry per CDR3 protein. The table lists over 1.5 million distinct CDR3 sequences, around 48% of them singletons. In regard to this clonotype: Its antigen is undetermined.

The receptor comes from a woman aged 40 to 55 in good health. This chain uses TRBV20-1 with TRBJ1-2; D is unresolved. The material sequenced was blood. Here the CDR3 DNA reads TGCAGTGCTAGAAGGTCTGGCTACACCTTC. Its translation: CSARRSGYTF.